These 16 T cell receptor beta chains share one sample of origin, sequenced in a study of shared T cell receptors in the human thymus. The repertoire was sequenced with immunoSEQ multiplex PCR; TCRdb's copy has only in-frame clones and lacks some. The sample has some 400,000 clones, 85% to 95% seen once. Sequencing was carried out using thymocytes. Source of these receptors: a human donor.

The chain couples TRBV5-1 to TRBJ2-7, with D unresolved. Germline V CDR1 and CDR2: SGHRS, YFSETQ. With 4 bases removed from V and 3 bases from J, the gap between germline ends came to 14 bases. This CDR3 has 14 amino acids. The CDR3 loop reads CASSPVHRRYEQYF. The DNA of the CDR3 is TGCGCCAGCAGCCCGGTTCACAGACGCTACGAGCAGTACTTC.

The chain is built from TRBV5-4 and TRBJ1-4, with D possibly matching TRBD1 (5 bases). V lost 4 bases to trimming and J lost 4 bases, with 17 bases between them. The CDR3 has 16 residues. Looked up from germline, CDR1 is SGHNT and CDR2 is YYREEE (reference sequence). CDR3 residues: CASSSPGSGGNEKLFF. DNA for the CDR3: TGTGCCAGCAGCAGCCCGGGGTCCGGGGGTAATGAAAAACTGTTTTTT.

The V and J genes are TRBV6-1 and TRBJ2-7; D is tentatively TRBD1 or TRBD2 (6 bases each). Trimming cost V 6 bases and J 3 bases, with 12 bases left between them. Germline CDR1 MNHNS, CDR2 SASEGT. The CDR3 has 13 amino acids. The CDR3 reads CASRRGAFYEQYF. CDR3 DNA: TGTGCCAGCAGGAGGGGGGCCTTCTACGAGCAGTACTTC.

The rearrangement links TRBV27 to TRBJ2-1; D is possibly TRBD2 (5 bases). Germline V gene lookup returns CDR1 MNHEY and CDR2 SMNVEV (reference sequence). The CDR3 totals 22 residues. V lost 6 bases and J lost 7, with 40 bases in between. The CDR3 loop is CASSIMLPGLDILVGEINEQFF. CDR3 nucleotides: TGTGCCAGCAGCATTATGCTCCCCGGTTTGGATATATTGGTGGGAGAGATAAATGAGCAGTTCTTC.

DNA for the CDR3: TGTGCCAGCAGCCCGATCACCACAGATACGCAGTATTTT. This codes for CASSPITTDTQYF. This chain connects TRBV11-2 to TRBJ2-3; D not resolved. In germline, CDR1 is SGHAT, CDR2 FQNNGV. The CDR3 contains 13 residues. The V end lost 5 bases, the J end lost 2 bases, and 8 bases lay between the germline ends. The full variable domain, rest sourced from reference TRBV11-2 and TRBJ2-3, is EAGVAQSPRYKIIEKRQSVAFWCNPISGHATLYWYQQILGQGPKLLIQFQNNGVVDDSQLPKDRFSAERLKGVDSTLKIQPAKLEDSAVYLCASSPITTDTQYFGPGTRLTVL.

The chain joins TRBV5-8 to TRBJ2-5; TRBD2 agrees at 7 bases. The CDR3 consists of 15 residues. V lost 8 bases and J lost 5; bases outside the gene matches: 15. The germline V gene has CDR1 SGHTS and CDR2 YDEGEE. The CDR3 nucleotides are TGTGCCAGGAGCGGACGGGGGAGGGCCCTCGAGACCCAGTACTTC. This codes for CARSGRGRALETQYF. Drawing the rest from reference TRBV5-8 and TRBJ2-5, the complete variable domain is EAGVTQSPTHLIKTRGQQATLRCSPISGHTSVYWYQQALGLGLQFLLWYDEGEERNRGNFPPRFSGRQFPNYSSELNVNALELEDSALYLCARSGRGRALETQYFGPGTRLLVL.

CDR3 sequence reads: CASSLSSPALTYNEQFF. Written as DNA, the CDR3 is TGTGCCAGCAGTTTATCCTCCCCAGCGCTTACCTACAATGAGCAGTTCTTC. V gene TRBV27 combines with J gene TRBJ2-1; D unclear. The CDR3 runs 17 residues. Trimming pared 0 bases from V and 2 bases from J, leaving 14 bases between. The germline CDR1 and CDR2 sequences are MNHEY and SMNVEV (reference sequence).

The CDR3 region has the DNA TGTGCCTGGAGTGTTGGCGGGACGGTAGATACGCAGTATTTT. It is translated as CAWSVGGTVDTQYF. V is TRBV30 and J is TRBJ2-3, with a possible D match to TRBD2 (6 bases). Germline-derived CDR1 and CDR2 are GTSNPN and SVGIG (reference sequence). V gave up 0 bases and J gave up 5 bases, with 12 bases separating them. The CDR3 has 14 residues.

The chain combines TRBV7-3 with TRBJ2-7, with TRBD2 matching 9 bases. Germline trimming cut 5 bases from V and 7 bases from J; bases unmatched to any gene: 18. This CDR3 has 17 residues. Germline V gene lookup returns CDR1 SGHTA and CDR2 FQGTGA. CDR3 nucleotides: TGTGCCAGCAGCCCCACGGAGGGGGGACTAGCTTATAATGAGCAGTACTTC. This sequence encodes CASSPTEGGLAYNEQYF.

The chain has TRBV27 and TRBJ2-5, with D perhaps TRBD2 (6 bases). The CDR3 consists of 16 residues. CDR1 MNHEY and CDR2 SMNVEV come from the germline V gene (reference sequence). Trimming left V 3 bases short and J 0 bases short, with 14 bases between. The CDR3 loop reads CASSFHSGGDQETQYF. The CDR3 region has the DNA TGTGCCAGCAGTTTTCATAGCGGCGGGGACCAAGAGACCCAGTACTTC.

The chain combines TRBV29-1 with TRBJ2-7, with D possibly being TRBD2 (5 bases). The V and J ends lost 4 bases and 2 bases respectively, with 12 bases between them. Looked up from germline, CDR1 is SQVTM and CDR2 is ANQGSEA. The CDR3 runs to 13 residues. CDR3 region: CSVVEGRAYEQYF. The CDR3 DNA follows: TGCAGCGTTGTGGAAGGGAGAGCCTACGAGCAGTACTTC.

This clone was counted a single time. The J gene is TRBJ2-6, the V gene TRBV14; D could derive from TRBD1 or TRBD2 (6 bases each). This CDR3 is built from 11 residues. CDR1 SGHDN and CDR2 FVKESK come from the germline V gene. Trimming removed 4 bases at V and 18 bases at J, with 13 bases between. CDR3 loop: CASSPRGPPTF. DNA for the CDR3: TGTGCCAGCAGCCCCCGGGGGCCCCCGACTTTC.

The V and J genes are TRBV13 and TRBJ2-7; 8 bases agree with TRBD2. The V and J ends lost 5 bases and 11 bases, in that order; junction bases with no gene match: 17. CDR1 PRHDT and CDR2 FYEKMQ come from the germline V gene (reference sequence). CDR3 length equals 15 residues. Written as DNA, the CDR3 is TGTGCCAGCAGCACCCAGCGGGAGTGGCCCGAGTGGAAGTACTTC. Protein: CASSTQREWPEWKYF.

This chain links TRBV7-8 with TRBJ2-7; unclear D gene. The V gene's germline CDR1 is SGHVS and CDR2 FQNEAQ. The CDR3 runs 15 residues. V was pared by 1 base and J by 0 bases, with 10 bases between. CDR3 amino acids: CASSLDRGNSYEQYF. The CDR3 DNA reads TGTGCCAGCAGCTTAGATCGAGGCAACTCCTACGAGCAGTACTTC.

V is TRBV4-1 and J is TRBJ2-3; no clear D gene. With 6 bases removed from V and 6 bases from J, the gap between germline ends came to 37 bases. Germline V gene lookup returns CDR1 MGHRA and CDR2 YSYEKL. This CDR3 has 21 residues. The CDR3 DNA sequence: TGCGCCAGCAGTCGGAAAGCCCCAGTCTGGGTTGGGCATGAAAGTAAGGATACGCAGTATTTT. Protein product: CASSRKAPVWVGHESKDTQYF.

The chain uses TRBV11-2 and TRBJ2-1; D is unresolved. The CDR3 runs to 15 residues. The V end was cut by 2 bases, the J end by 0 bases, with 8 bases between. Germline lookup yields CDR1 SGHAT and CDR2 FQNNGV. CDR3 residues: CASSLTPSSYNEQFF. The CDR3 bases are TGTGCCAGCAGCTTAACGCCCAGCTCCTACAATGAGCAGTTCTTC.